This T cell receptor beta chain was recovered during a study of shared clonotypes between healthy human individuals. Study-level findings and limits: Approximately 5% of naive CD4 clonotypes were shared across a few donors.

Assay: immunoSEQ multiplex PCR; the TCRdb copy retains only in-frame clones and omits some. Among approximately 2.5 million clones listed, roughly 92% were seen once. This clone has a handful of counts. Its antigen is as yet unknown. V gave up 5 bases and J gave up 7 bases, with 17 bases separating them. The CDR3 length is 15 residues. From germline, CDR1 is SGHAT and CDR2 FQNNGV. Sample: naive CD4+ T cells sorted from blood. Subset in this sample: CD45RA+ positively selected. V is TRBV11-2 and J is TRBJ1-4; weak D call: TRBD1 (6 bases). The TCR originated in a man between 18 and 29 years old in good health. This chain's CDR3 is CASSPSSGAGEKLFF. The CDR3 nucleotides read TGTGCCAGCAGCCCCTCATCAGGGGCAGGTGAAAAACTGTTTTTT. Drawing the rest from reference TRBV11-2 and TRBJ1-4, the complete variable domain is EAGVAQSPRYKIIEKRQSVAFWCNPISGHATLYWYQQILGQGPKLLIQFQNNGVVDDSQLPKDRFSAERLKGVDSTLKIQPAKLEDSAVYLCASSPSSGAGEKLFFGSGTQLSVL.